Included here is one T cell receptor (beta chain) sequence, with context. Antigen specificity is unknown. PCR primers comprised 60 Vbeta and 13 Jbeta primers. TCRdb keeps only in-frame clones here, not all; method: immunoSEQ multiplex PCR. The sample lists roughly 200,000 clones, roughly 85% occurring once. CDR3 length equals 15 residues. Trimming removed 2 bases at V and 13 bases at J, with 21 bases between. From germline, CDR1 is SGHTA and CDR2 FQGNSA. This sample is part of a study of cytomegalovirus exposure and HLA in healthy donors. Study information: Within the Caucasian-associated ancestry cluster were roughly 82% of the roughly 400 genotyped donors.

Study conclusions and caveats: Several V segments, TRBV6-2 and TRBV6-3 among them, could not be told apart and were dropped. Later examination showed HLA-associated TCR beta chains had greater clonal expansion than equally common others. TCR beta sequences reportedly predicted most subjects' HLA-A and HLA-B alleles accurately.

The TCR sequence derives from a woman aged 45 to 65 in good health and CMV-seronegative. The sequencing sample was made of PBMCs. The chain uses TRBV7-2 and TRBJ1-3; D might be TRBD1 (5 bases). The CDR3 loop reads CASSLQGNPRFPIYF. The DNA for the CDR3 is TGTGCCAGCAGCTTACAGGGAAACCCTCGTTTTCCGATATATTTT.